The 15 T cell receptor beta chains reported below all come from one sample, sequenced in a study of T cells after yellow fever vaccination. TCRdb ran MiXCR on the 5' RACE reads and lists one entry per CDR3 protein. Among a few hundred thousand distinct CDR3 sequences listed, approximately 4% were seen once. This sample comprised PBMCs, obtained 5 days after the yellow fever booster vaccination. All receptors derive from a man between 18 and 35 years old who received the YFV17D yellow fever vaccine.

The table lists this clonotype with many counts. This rearrangement joins TRBV28 to TRBJ2-5; D remains ambiguous. V was clipped by 4 bases and J by 5 bases, with 2 bases between them. Per the germline V gene, CDR1 is MDHEN and CDR2 is SYDVKM. The CDR3 length is 10 residues. Written as DNA, the CDR3 is TGTGCCAGCAGTTGGGAGACCCAGTACTTC. It codes for CASSWETQYF.

The chain recombines TRBV6-5 with TRBJ2-6; D is uncertain. CDR3 size: 14 residues. Germline V gene data show CDR1 as MNHEY and CDR2 as SVGAGI. V lost 6 bases and J lost 0, with 6 bases in between. CDR3 nucleotide sequence: TGTGCCAGCAGCCGGATCTCTGGGGCCAACGTCCTGACTTTC. The encoded protein is CASSRISGANVLTF.

The CDR3 spells CASTPDTSYYGYTF. The CDR3 nucleotides read TGTGCCAGCACCCCGGACACGAGCTACTATGGCTACACCTTC. The gene calls are TRBV12-3 or TRBV12-4 and TRBJ1-2; possibly TRBD1 for D (5 bases). The V gene lost 7 bases and the J gene lost 3 bases, with 15 bases spanning the gap. The length of the CDR3 is 14 residues.

In its sample, this clonotype was seen many times. V and J are TRBV20-1 and TRBJ2-7; TRBD1 aligns across 11 bases. Trimming removed 8 bases from V and 7 bases from J; junction bases left unmatched: 10. Germline-derived CDR1 and CDR2 are DFQATT and SNEGSKA (reference sequence). The CDR3 loop spans 13 amino acids. The CDR3 sequence: CSTYSGQGVEQYF. The CDR3 DNA is TGCAGTACATACTCGGGACAGGGGGTAGAGCAGTACTTC.

This chain uses TRBV12-3 or TRBV12-4 with TRBJ2-3; TRBD1 is a possible D gene (5 bases). V lost 5 bases and J 3 bases, leaving 18 bases between the germline ends. The CDR3 spans 16 residues. DNA of the CDR3: TGTGCCAGCAGTCCCGCCGGCAGGGTCCAAACAGATACGCAGTATTTT. This gives the protein CASSPAGRVQTDTQYF.

The table lists this clonotype with a few counts. V usage is TRBV4-3 and J usage is TRBJ2-3; D is unresolved. The V gene's germline CDR1 is LGHNA and CDR2 YSLEER. V lost 0 bases to trimming and J lost 2 bases, with 12 bases between them. The CDR3 covers 16 residues. The CDR3 sequence is CASSQDHIRVTDTQYF. The CDR3 DNA follows: TGCGCCAGCAGCCAAGATCACATACGAGTCACAGATACGCAGTATTTT.

The rearrangement uses TRBV6-2 or TRBV6-3 and TRBJ2-7; D not certain. The CDR3 runs 10 residues. Germline CDR1 is MNHEY and CDR2 is SVGEGT. This CDR3 reads CASSYPDPQV. For the CDR3, the DNA is TGTGCCAGCAGTTACCCGGACCCGCAGGTC.

This clonotype was recorded at least ten times. The rearrangement joins TRBV7-9 to TRBJ2-2; no clear D. CDR1 and CDR2 from the germline V gene are SEHNR and FQNEAQ (reference sequence). V shed 5 bases and J shed 1 base, with 8 bases lying between them. This CDR3 contains 14 residues. The CDR3 sequence is CASSLPRNTGELFF. CDR3 bases: TGTGCCAGCAGCCTGCCCAGGAACACCGGGGAGCTGTTTTTT.

This clonotype has only a few counts. V is TRBV20-1 and J is TRBJ1-5; the D is unclear. The germline gives CDR1 DFQATT, CDR2 SNEGSKA (reference sequence). The CDR3 length is 12 residues. Trimming cost V 2 bases and J 2 bases, with 4 bases left between them. In nucleotides, the CDR3 is TGCAGTGCTAGAAGTGGCAATCAGCCCCAGCATTTT. It specifies CSARSGNQPQHF.

The chain is built from TRBV24-1 and TRBJ2-1, with 12 bases aligning to TRBD2. This CDR3 has 16 residues. V gave up 2 bases and J gave up 8 bases; unmatched junction bases: 6. CDR1 is KGHDR and CDR2 is SFDVKD in the germline V gene. Here the CDR3 DNA reads TGTGCCACCAGTGATTATCCGACTAGCGGGGGCCATGAGCAGTTCTTC. This encodes CATSDYPTSGGHEQFF.

This clonotype was counted only a few times. The rearrangement links TRBV7-2 to TRBJ1-5, with unresolved D. The length of the CDR3 is 15 residues. Germline V gene lookup returns CDR1 SGHTA and CDR2 FQGNSA. V was shortened by 1 base and J by 3 bases, with 10 bases between the two germline ends. The chain's CDR3 is CASSLDGTYNQPQHF. In DNA, the CDR3 is TGTGCCAGCAGCTTAGACGGCACTTACAATCAGCCCCAGCATTTT.

This clonotype turned up a few times. The chain joins TRBV2 to TRBJ2-1; 9 bases map to TRBD2. This CDR3 is built from 18 residues. Germline CDR1 reads SNHLY; CDR2 reads FYNNEI. Trimming took 1 base from V and 8 from J; bases not matched to a gene: 15. CDR3 sequence reads: CASSEGTRAGGFVDEQFF. The DNA of the CDR3 is TGTGCCAGCAGTGAAGGAACTAGGGCGGGGGGGTTCGTGGATGAGCAGTTCTTC.

The rearrangement joins TRBV5-6 to TRBJ1-5; D not resolved. Deletions cut 0 bases from V and 6 bases from J, with 7 bases between. The V gene's germline CDR1 is SGHDT and CDR2 YYEEEE. CDR3 size: 13 residues. The CDR3 sequence is CASSLGELQPQHF. CDR3 in DNA: TGTGCCAGCAGCTTGGGGGAGCTTCAGCCCCAGCATTTT.

In this sample, this clonotype turned up a few times. V is TRBV7-3 and J is TRBJ2-3, with unresolved D. Germline V gene sequence: CDR1 SGHTA, CDR2 FQGTGA. With 1 base removed from V and 5 bases from J, the gap between germline ends came to 13 bases. The CDR3 extends over 15 amino acids. CDR3 DNA: TGTGCCAGCAGCTTAAGTCCCGTGGTGGGAGATACGCAGTATTTT. This encodes CASSLSPVVGDTQYF.

This clonotype was seen ten or more times. This sequence joins TRBV11-2 and TRBJ2-1; 10 nucleotides agree with TRBD2. Germline lookup yields CDR1 SGHAT and CDR2 FQNNGV. This CDR3 comprises 17 residues. The V and J ends lost 5 bases and 6 bases, in that order; junction bases with no gene match: 13. The CDR3 DNA follows: TGTGCCAGCAGCCGCCATCCTCTAGCGGGGGTAGTCAATGAGCAGTTCTTC. It translates to CASSRHPLAGVVNEQFF.